The sequence of this TCR beta chain was determined in a study of regulatory T cells in long-lasting Graves disease. Whole-study findings and limits: Having only a small sample size may have limited accuracy.

The time point denotes: newly diagnosed GD, antithyroid drugs for less than 3 months. PBMCs were the source of the RNA used for TCR sequencing. According to the study, TCR beta libraries were built with iRepertoire HTBI primers and CDR3-region Arm-PCR. TCRdb processed the multiplex PCR reads anew with MiXCR; each CDR3 protein has one entry. The sample lists a few hundred thousand distinct CDR3 sequences, about 20% seen once, with 14% in the top ten. Of note for this clonotype: Its cognate antigen is unknown. A far larger clone differs by one base, so this is likely a read error. Without the conserved terminal phenylalanine or tryptophan, this CDR3 likely stems from a read error.

This same sample was also taken into another study, of T cells in Graves' hyperthyroidism and ophthalmopathy.

The TCR comes from a woman aged 25 to 39 with Graves disease. Sequenced material: peripheral blood mononuclear cells (PBMCs), taken at new diagnosis, from a patient treated with antithyroid drugs.

CDR3 sequence reads: CASSPDGGGNSPLHI. The CDR3 DNA is TGTGCCAGCAGTCCCGACGGGGGCGGTAATTCACCCCTCCACATT. The genes are TRBV10-2 and TRBJ1-6; D might be TRBD1 (6 bases). The CDR3 covers 15 residues. Per germline, CDR1 WSHSY and CDR2 SAAADI.